This T cell receptor beta chain derives from a study of T cell repertoires in cytomegalovirus infection. At the level of the study: CMV infection and matching HLA type were both indicated by public TCR beta signatures.

On this clonotype: Its specificity is unknown.

Whole-study results and caveats: Public TCR beta family frequency separated CMV-and-HLA carriers, including in an independent cohort. The study found HLA-C-restricted CMV-specific TCR beta clonotypes dominating the ex vivo response.

The germline gives CDR1 MNHNS, CDR2 SASEGT. The V gene lost 5 bases and the J gene lost 3 bases, with 23 bases spanning the gap. The CDR3 contains 17 residues. TCRdb processed the reads anew with MiXCR; each CDR3 protein has one entry. The data contain some 700,000 distinct CDR3 sequences, 35% to 45% of them singletons. Sequenced input: PBMCs. V and J are TRBV6-1 and TRBJ2-7; possibly TRBD2 for D (7 bases). This TCR was sampled from a human donor in good health (CMV status not recorded). Some clones in this sample may be carry-over from other donors' samples. CDR3 in amino acids: CASSLALGGPDVYEQYF. CDR3 DNA: TGTGCCAGCAGTCTCGCCCTCGGGGGGCCCGACGTCTACGAGCAGTACTTC.